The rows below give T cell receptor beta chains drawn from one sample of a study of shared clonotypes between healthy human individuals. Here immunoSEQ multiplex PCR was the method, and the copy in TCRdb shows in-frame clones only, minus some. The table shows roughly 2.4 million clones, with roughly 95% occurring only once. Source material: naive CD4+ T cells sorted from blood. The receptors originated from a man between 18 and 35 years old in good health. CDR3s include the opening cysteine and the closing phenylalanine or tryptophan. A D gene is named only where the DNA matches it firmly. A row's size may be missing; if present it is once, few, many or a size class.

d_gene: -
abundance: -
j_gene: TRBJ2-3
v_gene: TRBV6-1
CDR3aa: CASSEADTQYF
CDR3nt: TGTGCCAGCAGTGAAGCCGATACGCAGTATTTT

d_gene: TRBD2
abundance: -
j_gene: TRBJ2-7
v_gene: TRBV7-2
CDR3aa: CASSKAGVGVYEQYF
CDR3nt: TGTGCCAGCAGCAAAGCGGGAGTTGGGGTTTACGAGCAGTACTTC

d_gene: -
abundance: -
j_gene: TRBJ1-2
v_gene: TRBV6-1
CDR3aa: CASTPTENQRGYTF
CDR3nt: TGTGCCAGCACCCCGACAGAGAACCAGCGGGGCTACACCTTC

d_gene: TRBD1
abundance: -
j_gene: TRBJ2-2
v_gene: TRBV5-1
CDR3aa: CASSFSRDRVLSGELFF
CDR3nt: TGCGCCAGCAGTTTCTCCCGGGACAGGGTTTTAAGCGGGGAGCTGTTTTTT

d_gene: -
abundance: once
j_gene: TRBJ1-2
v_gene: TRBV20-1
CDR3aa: CSARDSVRYTF
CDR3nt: TGCAGTGCTAGAGATTCGGTTCGGTACACCTTC

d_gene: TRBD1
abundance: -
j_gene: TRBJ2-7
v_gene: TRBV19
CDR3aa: CASSPRTGGGEQYF
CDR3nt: TGTGCCAGTAGTCCGAGGACAGGGGGCGGCGAGCAGTACTTC

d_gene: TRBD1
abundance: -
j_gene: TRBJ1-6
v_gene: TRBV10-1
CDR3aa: CASSEQGYNSPLHF
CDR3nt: TGCGCCAGCAGTGAACAGGGGTATAATTCACCCCTCCACTTT

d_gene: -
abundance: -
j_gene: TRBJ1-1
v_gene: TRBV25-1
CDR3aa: CASSGRVTEAFF
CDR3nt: TGTGCCAGCAGTGGAAGGGTCACTGAAGCTTTCTTT

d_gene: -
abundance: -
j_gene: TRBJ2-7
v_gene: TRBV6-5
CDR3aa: CASSSGSPLYEQYF
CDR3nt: TGTGCCAGCAGTTCGGGTTCCCCTCTCTACGAGCAGTACTTC

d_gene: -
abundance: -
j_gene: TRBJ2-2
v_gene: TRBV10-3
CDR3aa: CAISDNTRGATGELFF
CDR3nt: TGTGCCATCAGTGATAATACCCGGGGAGCCACCGGGGAGCTGTTTTTT

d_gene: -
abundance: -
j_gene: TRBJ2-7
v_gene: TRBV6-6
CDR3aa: CASSYPGGEQYF
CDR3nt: TGTGCCAGCAGTTACCCCGGGGGTGAGCAGTACTTC

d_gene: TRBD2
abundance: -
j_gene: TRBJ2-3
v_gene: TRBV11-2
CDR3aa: CASSLDRREGLAADTQYF
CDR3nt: TGTGCCAGCAGCTTAGATAGGCGGGAGGGACTAGCGGCAGATACGCAGTATTTT

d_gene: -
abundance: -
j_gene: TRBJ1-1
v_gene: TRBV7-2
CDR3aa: CASSAGVRAEAFF
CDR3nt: TGTGCCAGCAGCGCCGGGGTTCGGGCTGAAGCTTTCTTT

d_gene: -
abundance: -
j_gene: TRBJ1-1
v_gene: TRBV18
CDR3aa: CASSPQRGGTEAFF
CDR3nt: TGTGCCAGCTCACCCCAAAGGGGAGGAACTGAAGCTTTCTTT

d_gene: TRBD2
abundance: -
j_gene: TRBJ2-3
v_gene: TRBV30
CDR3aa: CAWRAGGRTDTQYF
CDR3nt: TGTGCCTGGAGAGCGGGGGGCCGCACAGATACGCAGTATTTT

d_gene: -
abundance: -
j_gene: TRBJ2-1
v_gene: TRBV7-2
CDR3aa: CASTTLKSSYNEQFF
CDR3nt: TGTGCCAGCACGACACTAAAGAGCTCCTACAATGAGCAGTTCTTC

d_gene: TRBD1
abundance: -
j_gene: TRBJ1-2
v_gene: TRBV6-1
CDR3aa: CASSVQGAFGYTF
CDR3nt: TGTGCCAGCAGTGTCCAGGGGGCTTTTGGCTACACCTTC

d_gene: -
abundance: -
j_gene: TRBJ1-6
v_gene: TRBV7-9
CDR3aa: CASSLAGGLISPLHF
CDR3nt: TGTGCCAGCAGCTTAGCGGGTGGCCTTATTTCACCCCTTCACTTT

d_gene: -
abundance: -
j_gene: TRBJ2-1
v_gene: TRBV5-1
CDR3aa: CASSFGSLYNEQFF
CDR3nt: TGCGCCAGCAGCTTCGGCAGTCTTTACAATGAGCAGTTCTTC

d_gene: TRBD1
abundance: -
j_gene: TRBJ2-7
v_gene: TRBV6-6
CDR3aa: CASSYSGDRYEQYF
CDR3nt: TGTGCCAGCAGTTACTCAGGGGACAGGTACGAGCAGTACTTC